Below, 2 T cell receptor beta chains from the same sample are listed, as sequenced in a study of shared clonotypes between healthy human individuals. Sequencing used immunoSEQ multiplex PCR; TCRdb keeps in-frame clones, though not all of them. Of 730,000 or so clones listed, roughly 70% were seen once; the top ten hold approximately 2%. The sequencing input was memory CD4+ T cells sorted from blood. Subset given: CD45RA-negative fraction. The receptors shown here come from a woman aged 25 to 39 in good health.

The V call is TRBV6-1, the J call TRBJ2-7, with TRBD2 identical over 11 bases. The V segment lost 1 base and the J segment 2 bases; nucleotides outside the gene matches: 1. Germline CDR1 and CDR2: MNHNS and SASEGT. This CDR3 comprises 15 residues. The CDR3 loop reads CASSEVAGGPYEQYF. The CDR3 region has the DNA TGTGCCAGCAGTGAAGTAGCGGGAGGGCCCTACGAGCAGTACTTC.

The J gene is TRBJ2-1, the V gene TRBV7-9; no reliable D call. V lost 3 bases to trimming and J lost 10 bases, with 10 bases between them. This CDR3 spans 12 amino acids. CDR1 and CDR2 from the germline V gene are SEHNR and FQNEAQ (reference sequence). CDR3 DNA: TGTGCCAGCAGCTTGCAGCACGAAGAGCAGTTCTTC. This translates into CASSLQHEEQFF.